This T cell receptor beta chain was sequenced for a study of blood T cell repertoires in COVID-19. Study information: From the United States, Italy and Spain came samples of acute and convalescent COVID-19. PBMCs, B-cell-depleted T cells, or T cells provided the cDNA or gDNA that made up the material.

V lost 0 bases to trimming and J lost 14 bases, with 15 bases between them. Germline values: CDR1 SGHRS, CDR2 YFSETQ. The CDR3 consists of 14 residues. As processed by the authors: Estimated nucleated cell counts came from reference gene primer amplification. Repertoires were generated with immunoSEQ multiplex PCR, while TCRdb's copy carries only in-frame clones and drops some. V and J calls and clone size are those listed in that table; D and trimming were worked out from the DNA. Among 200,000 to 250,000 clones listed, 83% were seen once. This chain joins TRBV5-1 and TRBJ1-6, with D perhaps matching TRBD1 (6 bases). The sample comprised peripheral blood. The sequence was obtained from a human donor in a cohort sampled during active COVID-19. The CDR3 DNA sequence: TGCGCCAGCAGCTTGGGGCAGGGGCTCGAATCCCTCCACTTT. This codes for CASSLGQGLESLHF.